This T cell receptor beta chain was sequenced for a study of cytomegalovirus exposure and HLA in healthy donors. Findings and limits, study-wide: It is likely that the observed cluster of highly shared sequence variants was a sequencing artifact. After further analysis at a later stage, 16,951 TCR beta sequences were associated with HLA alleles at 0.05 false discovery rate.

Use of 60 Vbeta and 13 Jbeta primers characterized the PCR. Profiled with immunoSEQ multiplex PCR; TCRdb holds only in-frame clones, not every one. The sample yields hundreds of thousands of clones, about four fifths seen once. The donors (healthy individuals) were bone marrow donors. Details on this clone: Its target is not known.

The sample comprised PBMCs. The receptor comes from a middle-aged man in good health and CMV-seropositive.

The chain's CDR3 is CASSLGSRNGYTF. CDR3 sequence (DNA): TGTGCCAGCAGCTTGGGTTCCAGGAATGGCTACACCTTC. The chain has TRBV7-9 and TRBJ1-2; no clear D. Germline CDR1 reads SEHNR; CDR2 reads FQNEAQ (reference sequence). V dropped 3 bases and J dropped 6 bases, with 11 bases sitting between them. The CDR3 runs 13 residues.